The present T cell receptor beta chain was sequenced within a study of human T cells and chemical hapten exposure. The wider study: Patch testing placed 0.01% DPC on the upper back, with readings at 6 days.

MiXCR was run by TCRdb on the RACE reads, yielding one entry per CDR3 protein. This sample carries tens of thousands of distinct CDR3 sequences, about 10% of them seen once, and the ten largest clones take less than 2.5%. The time point was: patch test 1, 2 weeks after DPC sensitization. The treatment was: therapeutic diphenylcyclopropenone sensitization with weekly scalp DPC. V gave up 5 bases and J gave up 7 bases, with 11 bases separating them. Germline V lookup: CDR1 SGHTA, CDR2 FQGNSA. The CDR3 runs to 13 residues. This clonotype appeared a few times. The source material was whole blood, sampled in connection with sensitization to the hapten diphenylcyclopropenone (DPC). The V gene is TRBV7-2, the J gene TRBJ2-2, with no clear D. The TCR was taken from a man aged 40-49 years with alopecia areata. Some clones in this sample may be carry-over from other donors' samples. The CDR3 region is CASSGRVDGELFF. The CDR3 region has the DNA TGTGCCAGCAGCGGTAGGGTGGACGGGGAGCTGTTTTTT.